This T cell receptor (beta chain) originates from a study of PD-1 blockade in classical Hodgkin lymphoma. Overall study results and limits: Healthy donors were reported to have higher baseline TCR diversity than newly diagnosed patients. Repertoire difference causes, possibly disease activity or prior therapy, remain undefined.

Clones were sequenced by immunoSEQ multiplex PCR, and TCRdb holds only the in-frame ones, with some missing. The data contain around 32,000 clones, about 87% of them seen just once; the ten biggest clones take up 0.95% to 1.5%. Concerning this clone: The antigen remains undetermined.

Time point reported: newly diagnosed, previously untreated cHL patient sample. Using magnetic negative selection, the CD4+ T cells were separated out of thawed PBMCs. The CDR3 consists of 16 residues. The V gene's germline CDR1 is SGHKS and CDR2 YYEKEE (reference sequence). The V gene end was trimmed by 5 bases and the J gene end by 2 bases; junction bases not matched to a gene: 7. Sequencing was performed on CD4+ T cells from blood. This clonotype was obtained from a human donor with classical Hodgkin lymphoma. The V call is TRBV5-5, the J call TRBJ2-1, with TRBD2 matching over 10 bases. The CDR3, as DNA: TGTGCCAGCAGTTTATATAGCGGGAGGACCTACAATGAGCAGTTCTTC. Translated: CASSLYSGRTYNEQFF.